These T cell receptor beta chains were read from a single sample in a study of blood T cell repertoires in COVID-19. The protocol was immunoSEQ multiplex PCR, while the TCRdb copy is restricted to in-frame clones and leaves out a portion. The sample has about 340,000 clones; 86% are singletons. The specimen sequenced was peripheral blood. All receptors come from a woman aged 60-70 years with COVID-19, enrolled during active disease. Both conserved end residues are trimmed from each CDR3.

v_call,j_call,cdr3_aa
TRBV18,TRBJ2-5,ASSPWQTQY
TRBV11-2,TRBJ1-4,ASGTGRGEKLF
TRBV3-1/TRBV3-2,TRBJ1-1,ASSPLGQGLNTEAF
TRBV3-1/TRBV3-2,TRBJ2-5,ASSPPLAGGRETQY
TRBV21-1,TRBJ1-1,ASRRTGNTEAF
TRBV29-1,TRBJ2-1,SVIQVRNNEQF
TRBV7-9,TRBJ2-5,ASSAASGTEQETQY
TRBV4-1,TRBJ1-4,ASSHLGGGGLANEKLF
TRBV6-5,TRBJ1-6,ASSSMTGSYSPLH
TRBV18,TRBJ2-7,ASSPEEPVGQY
TRBV5-4,TRBJ2-1,ASSTGTGKNNEQF
TRBV18,TRBJ2-7,ASSPGQGRIEQY